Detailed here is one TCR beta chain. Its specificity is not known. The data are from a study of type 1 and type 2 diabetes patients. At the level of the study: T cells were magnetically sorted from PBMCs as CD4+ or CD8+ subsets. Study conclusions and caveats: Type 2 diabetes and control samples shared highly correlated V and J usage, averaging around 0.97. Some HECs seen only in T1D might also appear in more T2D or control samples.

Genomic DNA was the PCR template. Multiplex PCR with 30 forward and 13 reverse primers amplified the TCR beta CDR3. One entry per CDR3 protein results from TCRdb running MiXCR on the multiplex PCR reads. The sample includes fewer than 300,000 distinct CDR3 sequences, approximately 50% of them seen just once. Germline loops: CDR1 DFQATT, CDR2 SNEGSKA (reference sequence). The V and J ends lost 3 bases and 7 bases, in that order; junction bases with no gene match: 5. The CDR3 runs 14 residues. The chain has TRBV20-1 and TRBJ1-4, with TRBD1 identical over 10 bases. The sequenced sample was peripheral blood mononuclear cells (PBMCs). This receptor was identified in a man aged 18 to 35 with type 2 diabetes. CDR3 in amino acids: CSARTGGVGEKLFF. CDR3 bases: TGCAGTGCTAGGACAGGGGGCGTGGGTGAAAAACTGTTTTTT.